The 10 T cell receptor beta chains listed next were all sequenced from one sample in a study of T-cell memory formation after mild COVID-19. TCRdb reprocessed the 5' RACE reads via MiXCR and lists one record per CDR3 protein. The sample carries hundreds of thousands of distinct CDR3 sequences, roughly 13% recorded once. Sequencing was performed on PBMCs or a T cell subset sorted from them (not recorded which). All receptors come from a man aged 18 to 30 who had mild COVID-19 (a few samples of this study predate the infection). Cell type and time point are not known.

Written as DNA, the CDR3 is TGCGCCAGCAGCTTGGACCCTAGCGGGAACACAGATACGCAGTATTTT. It is translated as CASSLDPSGNTDTQYF. The genes are TRBV5-1 and TRBJ2-3; 9 bases fit TRBD2. V was pared by 0 bases and J by 2 bases, with 4 bases of the junction left unmatched. The CDR3 covers 16 residues. Germline CDR1 SGHRS, CDR2 YFSETQ.

At least ten counts were recorded for this clonotype. This chain uses TRBV7-2 with TRBJ2-1, with a possible D match to TRBD2 (7 bases). The CDR3 spans 15 residues. Germline V CDR1 and CDR2: SGHTA, FQGNSA. V lost 5 bases to trimming and J lost 2 bases, with 13 bases between them. The CDR3 region is CASSPRGAPYNEQFF. The CDR3 nucleotides read TGTGCCAGCAGCCCCCGGGGGGCCCCCTACAATGAGCAGTTCTTC.

This clonotype was recorded at least ten times. J is TRBJ2-1 and V is TRBV9; maybe TRBD2 (5 bases). The CDR3 is 14 amino acids. Trimming cost V 0 bases and J 4 bases, with 8 bases left between them. Germline V lookup: CDR1 SGDLS, CDR2 YYNGEE. This CDR3 reads CASSVGPGYNEQFF. CDR3 coding DNA: TGTGCCAGCAGCGTAGGCCCGGGGTACAATGAGCAGTTCTTC.

In this sample, this clonotype turned up many times. CDR3 amino acids: CASSRTGISPKLFF. Written as DNA, the CDR3 is TGTGCCAGCAGCCGGACAGGGATTTCCCCAAAACTGTTTTTT. The J gene is TRBJ1-4, the V gene TRBV7-2, with 8 bases identical to TRBD1. V dropped 5 bases and J dropped 10; count of bases not matched to a gene: 9. Germline V gene data show CDR1 as SGHTA and CDR2 as FQGNSA. CDR3 size: 14 residues.

V gene TRBV3-1 combines with J gene TRBJ2-5; weak D call: TRBD1 (5 bases). The CDR3 runs 16 residues. From germline, CDR1 is LGHDT and CDR2 YNNKEL (reference sequence). The V gene lost 1 base and the J gene lost 1 base, with 13 bases spanning the gap. The CDR3, as DNA: TGTGCCAGCAGCCAAGCGAGCAGGGCTCCCCAAGAGACCCAGTACTTC. Encoded protein: CASSQASRAPQETQYF.

The rearrangement joins TRBV2 to TRBJ1-4; the D is unclear. V dropped 8 bases and J dropped 3 bases, with 10 bases sitting between them. CDR1 and CDR2 (germline): SNHLY, FYNNEI. CDR3 length: 13 amino acids. CDR3 coding DNA: TGTGCCAGCGGGAGGGAGGCTAATGAAAAACTGTTTTTT. Translated: CASGREANEKLFF.

The V call is TRBV12-3 or TRBV12-4, the J call TRBJ1-4, with D unresolved. Trimming shortened V by 3 bases and J by 8 bases, and 13 bases separated the two germline ends. The CDR3 sequence is 14 residues long. The CDR3 nucleotides are TGTGCCAGCAGTTTTATAAGAGGGAGGGAAAAACTGTTTTTT. Protein: CASSFIRGREKLFF.

This clonotype was counted a few times. The chain uses TRBV5-1 and TRBJ1-2; maybe TRBD1 (5 bases). Trimming removed 0 bases from V and 9 bases from J, with 12 bases in between. Germline CDR1 SGHRS, CDR2 YFSETQ. The CDR3 runs 13 residues. The CDR3 here is CASSLGSGESYTF. Here the CDR3 DNA reads TGCGCCAGCAGCTTGGGGTCGGGGGAAAGCTACACCTTC. Using reference TRBV5-1 and TRBJ1-2 for the parts outside the CDR3, the full variable domain is KAGVTQTPRYLIKTRGQQVTLSCSPISGHRSVSWYQQTPGQGLQFLFEYFSETQRNKGNFPGRFSGRQFSNSRSEMNVSTLELGDSALYLCASSLGSGESYTFGSGTRLTVV.

This clonotype came up many times. The chain couples TRBV12-3 or TRBV12-4 to TRBJ2-4, with D tentatively TRBD1 (5 bases). Between the trimmed V and J ends, which lost 9 bases and 0 bases, there was a span of 9 bases. The CDR3 sequence is 13 residues long. CDR3 in DNA: TGTGCCAGTAGGGGCCTAGCCAAAAACATTCAGTACTTC. This sequence encodes CASRGLAKNIQYF.

The chain has TRBV6-2 or TRBV6-3 and TRBJ2-7; 9 positions match TRBD1. Germline loops: CDR1 MNHEY, CDR2 SVGEGT. CDR3 length: 15 residues. V dropped 10 bases and J dropped 6; count of bases not matched to a gene: 16. CDR3 DNA: TGTGCCACCACCCGGGACAGGGTTCGTCGGGGCGAGCAGTACGTC. It encodes CATTRDRVRRGEQYV.